Listed here are 13 T cell receptor beta chains from one sample, sequenced in a study of shared clonotypes between healthy human individuals (dated by TCRdb to the early 2020s). Libraries were built with the immunoSEQ multiplex PCR assay. TCRdb stores this immuneACCESS table with in-frame sequences only. Part of the clones is absent; in the studies checked, under half of the shortfall reflects unresolved V genes, and no reason is known for the rest. The sample data list about 490,000 clones, and roughly four fifths of these were observed just once. The leading ten clones occupy approximately 12% of the sample. What was sequenced was PBMCs. The receptors here all came from a woman in her thirties or forties in good health. Some clones in this sample may be carry-over from other donors' samples.

The chain links TRBV30 to TRBJ2-1; 8 nucleotides agree with TRBD2. V was clipped by 2 bases and J by 5 bases; unmatched bases: 5. This CDR3 region has 14 residues. From germline, CDR1 is GTSNPN and CDR2 SVGIG (reference sequence). CDR3: CAWSPGLVDNEQFF. The CDR3 DNA follows: TGTGCCTGGAGTCCGGGACTAGTCGACAATGAGCAGTTCTTC.

The chain combines TRBV6-1 with TRBJ1-5; TRBD1 might be the D (5 bases). The CDR3 length is 12 residues. Germline V gene lookup returns CDR1 MNHNS and CDR2 SASEGT. V lost 6 bases, J lost 7 bases, and 10 bases lay in between. The CDR3 DNA sequence: TGTGCCAGCAGAGGACAAGGGCAGCCCCAGCATTTT. Its protein is CASRGQGQPQHF.

The chain links TRBV11-2 to TRBJ2-3; D is possibly TRBD2 (6 bases). The ends were cut back, 5 bases at V and 3 bases at J, with 15 bases in the middle. The length of the CDR3 is 15 residues. CDR1 SGHAT and CDR2 FQNNGV come from the germline V gene. In DNA form, the CDR3 reads TGTGCCAGCAGCCCCCGGCGTGGGGGGACAGATACGCAGTATTTT. It translates to CASSPRRGGTDTQYF.

About this clone: The junction shows a germline mismatch at one end, possibly a read error. V usage is TRBV5-1 and J usage is TRBJ2-5; D call uncertain. CDR1 and CDR2 (germline): SGHRS, YFSETQ. The CDR3 length is 13 residues. The CDR3 loop is CAGSSTPQETQYF. The CDR3 coding sequence is TGCGCCGGCAGCTCCACACCCCAAGAGACCCAGTACTTC.

Notes on this clone: Other DNA variants within this sample encode the same CDR3. The chain is built from TRBV27 and TRBJ2-7; 9 bases are shared with TRBD1. CDR3 size: 16 residues. Per the germline V gene, CDR1 is MNHEY and CDR2 is SMNVEV (reference sequence). V shed 5 bases, J shed 5 bases, and the junction held 13 bases outside the gene matches. CDR3 amino acids: CASSLLAGQGINEQYF. CDR3 coding DNA: TGTGCCAGCAGTCTCCTCGCCGGACAGGGGATCAACGAGCAGTACTTC.

This chain links TRBV15 with TRBJ2-1; perhaps TRBD2 as D (6 bases). Trimming took off 0 bases at V and 5 bases at J, with 23 bases between the two ends. The CDR3 length is 19 residues. Germline V lookup: CDR1 LNHNV, CDR2 YYDKDF (reference sequence). CDR3 nucleotides: TGTGCCACCAGCAGAGATCATATTTGGGGAGGACCCGGCAACAATGAGCAGTTCTTC. This codes for CATSRDHIWGGPGNNEQFF.

This clone rates as medium-sized. One junction end does not reproduce the germline sequence, and a read error may be involved. The sample has other DNA sequences that encode this CDR3 too. This chain uses TRBV11-2 with TRBJ2-7; TRBD2 aligns across 10 bases. The CDR3 loop spans 17 amino acids. Germline-derived CDR1 and CDR2 are SGHAT and FQNNGV. This CDR3 is CASSIELAGSGRDEQYF. The CDR3 region has the DNA TGTGCCAGCAGCATAGAACTAGCGGGGAGTGGGAGGGACGAGCAGTACTTC.

The V call is TRBV28, the J call TRBJ1-1, with D unresolved. V lost 2 bases, J lost 0 bases, and 7 bases lay in between. Germline CDR1 reads MDHEN; CDR2 reads SYDVKM. The CDR3 totals 14 residues. The CDR3: CASSLAPVNTEAFF. CDR3 sequence (DNA): TGTGCCAGCAGTTTAGCCCCCGTGAACACTGAAGCTTTCTTT. Drawing the rest from reference TRBV28 and TRBJ1-1, the complete variable domain is DVKVTQSSRYLVKRTGEKVFLECVQDMDHENMFWYRQDPGLGLRLIYFSYDVKMKEKGDIPEGYSVSREKKERFSLILESASTNQTSMYLCASSLAPVNTEAFFGQGTRLTVV.

V and J are TRBV4-1 and TRBJ2-2; unclear D gene. V dropped 1 base and J dropped 6 bases, with 12 bases sitting between them. CDR3 length: 15 amino acids. CDR1 is MGHRA, CDR2 YSYEKL, per germline. The CDR3 loop reads CASSQVSPPSGELFF. CDR3 in DNA: TGCGCCAGCAGCCAAGTTTCCCCCCCCTCCGGGGAGCTGTTTTTT.

The chain uses TRBV6-4 and TRBJ2-3; D is unclear. The V end lost 5 bases, the J end lost 2 bases, and 11 bases lay between the germline ends. This CDR3 contains 14 residues. In germline, CDR1 is MRHNA, CDR2 SNTAGT. The chain's CDR3 is CASSLQPFTDTQYF. The CDR3, as DNA: TGTGCCAGCAGTCTCCAACCCTTCACAGATACGCAGTATTTT.

The V gene is TRBV10-2, the J gene TRBJ1-5; TRBD1 might be the D (5 bases). Deletions cut 1 base from V and 2 bases from J, with 9 bases between. In germline, CDR1 is WSHSY, CDR2 SAAADI. The CDR3 has 15 amino acids. CDR3 in amino acids: CASSELGVGNQPQHF. The CDR3 DNA follows: TGCGCCAGCAGTGAGTTAGGGGTGGGCAATCAGCCCCAGCATTTT.

The CDR3 nucleotides are TGTGCCAGCGGGGAGGGATCGTCGGCTAGCGGGATGGTTTACGAGCAGTACTTC. Its protein product is CASGEGSSASGMVYEQYF. The V call is TRBV28, the J call TRBJ2-7, with 9 bases identical to TRBD2. The V segment lost 8 bases and the J segment 4 bases; nucleotides outside the gene matches: 21. From germline, CDR1 is MDHEN and CDR2 SYDVKM. This CDR3 contains 18 residues.

V gene TRBV29-1 combines with J gene TRBJ2-1; the D gene is possibly TRBD2 (6 bases). The V and J ends lost 3 bases and 5 bases respectively, with 20 bases between them. Germline V gene sequence: CDR1 SQVTM, CDR2 ANQGSEA. The CDR3 is 16 amino acids. CDR3 sequence: CSVEALRELLNNEQFF. As DNA, the CDR3 is TGCAGCGTTGAGGCACTCCGGGAGCTCCTGAACAATGAGCAGTTCTTC.